One sample yielded the 10 T cell receptor beta chains listed below, sequenced in a study of T-cell memory formation after mild COVID-19. MiXCR was run by TCRdb on the 5' RACE reads, yielding one entry per CDR3 protein. The data hold a few hundred thousand distinct CDR3 sequences, with 20% to 25% observed a single time. Specimen: PBMCs or a T cell subset sorted from them (not recorded which). Receptors originate from an adult woman who had mild COVID-19 (a few samples of this study predate the infection). Cell type and time point are not known.

The chain employs TRBV2 and TRBJ2-2; 7 bases agree with TRBD1. V was pared by 7 bases and J by 5 bases, with 7 bases of the junction left unmatched. This CDR3 comprises 14 residues. From germline, CDR1 is SNHLY and CDR2 FYNNEI. The CDR3 nucleotides read TGTGCCAGCATAACAAGGGGGCTTACCGGGGAGCTGTTTTTT. This translates into CASITRGLTGELFF. Based on the CDR3 plus reference TRBV2 and TRBJ2-2, the full variable domain is EPEVTQTPSHQVTQMGQEVILRCVPISNHLYFYWYRQILGQKVEFLVSFYNNEISEKSEIFDDQFSVERPDGSNFTLKIRSTKLEDSAMYFCASITRGLTGELFFGEGSRLTVL.

This chain uses TRBV5-6 with TRBJ2-1; D possibly matches TRBD1 or TRBD2 (5 bases each). Trimming stripped 0 bases from V and 2 bases from J, with 12 bases between. This CDR3 is 16 amino acids long. The germline V gene encodes CDR1 SGHDT and CDR2 YYEEEE. The CDR3: CASSLVPQGPYNEQFF. CDR3 bases: TGTGCCAGCAGCTTGGTCCCCCAGGGACCCTACAATGAGCAGTTCTTC.

This clonotype showed up just a few times. The chain uses TRBV12-3 or TRBV12-4 and TRBJ2-1, with 13 bases fitting TRBD2. V was pared by 5 bases and J by 10 bases, with 14 bases of the junction left unmatched. There are 17 residues in the CDR3. The CDR3 sequence is CASSRTSGGFLGREQFF. The CDR3 DNA reads TGTGCCAGCAGTCGGACTAGCGGGGGATTTTTGGGTCGGGAGCAGTTCTTC.

The chain uses TRBV5-1 and TRBJ2-7; D unclear. The germline gives CDR1 SGHRS, CDR2 YFSETQ. Trimming took 4 bases from V and 2 from J, leaving 10 bases between them. The CDR3 runs to 13 residues. The CDR3 sequence is CASSTGYAYEQYF. Written as DNA, the CDR3 is TGCGCCAGCAGCACTGGCTACGCCTACGAGCAGTACTTC.

This clonotype has more than one count but fewer than ten. The CDR3 coding sequence is TGTGCCAGCTCACCATACAGGGATGAGCAGCCCCAGCATTTT. Translation gives CASSPYRDEQPQHF. The chain has TRBV18 and TRBJ1-5; a weak D match, TRBD1 (6 bases). Trimming left V 2 bases short and J 7 bases short, with 12 bases between. The CDR3 totals 14 residues. Germline V gene lookup returns CDR1 KGHSH and CDR2 LQKENI. The complete variable domain, with remaining parts taken from reference TRBV18 and TRBJ1-5, reads NAGVMQNPRHLVRRRGQEARLRCSPMKGHSHVYWYRQLPEEGLKFMVYLQKENIIDESGMPKERFSAEFPKEGPSILRIQQVVRGDSAAYFCASSPYRDEQPQHFGDGTRLSIL.

The chain recombines TRBV9 with TRBJ2-1, with D tentatively TRBD2 (6 bases). The CDR3 consists of 16 residues. Trimming pared 3 bases from V and 3 bases from J, leaving 16 bases between. The germline V gene encodes CDR1 SGDLS and CDR2 YYNGEE. The CDR3 sequence is CASSAGTGVIYNEQFF. In DNA form, the CDR3 reads TGTGCCAGCAGCGCAGGCACGGGAGTCATCTACAATGAGCAGTTCTTC.

This clonotype was detected a few times. The CDR3 loop is CATSGGRSSSYNEQFF. Here the CDR3 DNA reads TGTGCCACCAGTGGAGGCAGATCTAGCTCCTACAATGAGCAGTTCTTC. This chain joins TRBV24-1 and TRBJ2-1; no definite D call. CDR1 is KGHDR and CDR2 is SFDVKD in the germline V gene. CDR3 length equals 16 residues. The ends were cut back, 5 bases at V and 0 bases at J, with 13 bases in the middle.

The V and J genes are TRBV10-3 and TRBJ2-7; 10 bases align to TRBD1. The CDR3 consists of 14 residues. V trimming: 4 bases; J trimming: 3 bases; junction bases outside the gene matches: 3. In germline, CDR1 is ENHRY, CDR2 SYGVKD. The CDR3 DNA follows: TGTGCCATCAGTGTGGGACAGGGGTACTACGAGCAGTACTTC. It translates to CAISVGQGYYEQYF.

This clonotype has a handful of counts. V gene TRBV7-2 combines with J gene TRBJ2-5, with unresolved D. CDR3 length: 14 amino acids. Between the trimmed V and J ends, which lost 5 bases and 1 base, there was a span of 11 bases. The germline V gene encodes CDR1 SGHTA and CDR2 FQGNSA. CDR3 in DNA: TGTGCCAGCAGCCCTCCTCCCGGCCAAGAGACCCAGTACTTC. Translated: CASSPPPGQETQYF.

The genes are TRBV13 and TRBJ2-3, with TRBD2 matching 9 bases. The CDR3 sequence is 14 residues long. The germline gives CDR1 PRHDT, CDR2 FYEKMQ (reference sequence). The V and J ends lost 6 bases and 4 bases, in that order; junction bases with no gene match: 5. CDR3 residues: CASRIAGVADTQYF. CDR3 sequence (DNA): TGTGCCAGCAGAATAGCGGGGGTCGCAGATACGCAGTATTTT.